The 31 T cell receptor beta chains presented below share a single source sample, sequenced in a study of cytomegalovirus exposure and HLA in healthy donors (dated by TCRdb to about 2017). The library was built by means of the immunoSEQ multiplex PCR assay. The multiplex PCR relied on a mix of 60 forward primers for TCR Vbeta segments and 13 reverse primers for TCR Jbeta segments. TCRdb re-hosts the immuneACCESS table, in-frame sequences only. Its copies lack some clones; in the studies checked, an unresolved V gene accounts for under half of them, and the cause for the rest is not known. The sample includes approximately 170,000 clones, with around 78% observed a single time. The ten largest account for approximately 0.76% of the sample. The material sequenced was PBMCs. All receptors derive from a female donor in good health and CMV-seronegative.

V is TRBV28 and J is TRBJ2-5; 8 positions agree with TRBD2. Germline CDR1 MDHEN, CDR2 SYDVKM. V lost 6 bases to trimming and J lost 10 bases; unmatched junction nucleotides: 13. This CDR3 spans 14 amino acids. CDR3 in DNA: TGTGCCAGCAGACGCCCAGGACCCGGGGGGGGCCAGTACTTC. It is translated as CASRRPGPGGGQYF.

The chain couples TRBV19 to TRBJ1-1, with 10 positions matching TRBD1. With 1 base clipped from V and 12 bases from J, the junction kept 8 bases outside the gene matches. The CDR3 totals 14 residues. The germline V gene has CDR1 LNHDA and CDR2 SQIVND (reference sequence). The CDR3, as DNA: TGTGCCAGTAGTATAGCCCCGGGACAGGGGATAACTTTCTTT. Protein: CASSIAPGQGITFF. Using reference TRBV19 and TRBJ1-1 for the parts outside the CDR3, the full variable domain is DGGITQSPKYLFRKEGQNVTLSCEQNLNHDAMYWYRQDPGQGLRLIYYSQIVNDFQKGDIAEGYSVSREKKESFPLTVTSAQKNPTAFYLCASSIAPGQGITFFGQGTRLTVV.

The CDR3 DNA reads as TGTGCCAGTAGTGCCACCGGGGTGAACACTGAAGCTTTCTTT. Protein: CASSATGVNTEAFF. This chain connects TRBV19 to TRBJ1-1; D remains ambiguous. The CDR3 has 14 amino acids. V gave up 5 bases and J gave up 0 bases, with 10 bases separating them. Germline V lookup: CDR1 LNHDA, CDR2 SQIVND (reference sequence).

The genes are TRBV9 and TRBJ1-2, with D possibly being TRBD1 (6 bases). Germline loops: CDR1 SGDLS, CDR2 YYNGEE. Trimming took 4 bases from V and 0 from J, leaving 16 bases between them. The CDR3 is 16 amino acids. CDR3 DNA sequence: TGTGCCAGCAGCCCCCACGGGACAACGACTAACTATGGCTACACCTTC. Translated: CASSPHGTTTNYGYTF.

The genes are TRBV7-3 and TRBJ2-6; TRBD1 matches at 7 bases. V lost 5 bases and J lost 4; bases outside the gene matches: 5. From germline, CDR1 is SGHTA and CDR2 FQGTGA. This CDR3 comprises 15 residues. The CDR3 sequence: CASSLGGPGANVLTF. Written as DNA, the CDR3 is TGTGCCAGCAGCCTAGGGGGCCCCGGGGCCAACGTCCTGACTTTC.

This chain uses TRBV7-3 with TRBJ1-2; 8 bases match TRBD1. Trimming at V came to 5 bases and at J to 0 bases, leaving 5 bases not matched to a gene. This CDR3 is built from 15 residues. Germline V lookup: CDR1 SGHTA, CDR2 FQGTGA. CDR3 sequence (DNA): TGTGCCAGCAGCACTTCAGGGGGCGCTAACTATGGCTACACCTTC. It encodes CASSTSGGANYGYTF.

The rearrangement links TRBV7-2 to TRBJ1-5; D gene uncertain. V lost 5 bases to trimming and J lost 0 bases, with 11 bases between them. Per the germline V gene, CDR1 is SGHTA and CDR2 is FQGNSA. The CDR3 is 15 residues long. The CDR3 sequence: CASSPQTGSNQPQHF. CDR3 DNA: TGTGCCAGCAGCCCCCAGACTGGTAGCAATCAGCCCCAGCATTTT.

In its sample, this clone was seen once. The chain combines TRBV10-3 with TRBJ1-5; a possible D gene is TRBD1 (5 bases). This CDR3 has 17 residues. V was shortened by 6 bases and J by 6 bases, with 24 bases between the two germline ends. Germline V CDR1 and CDR2: ENHRY, SYGVKD. The CDR3 here is CAISGAGVVSGGQPQHF. The CDR3 DNA follows: TGTGCCATCAGCGGGGCGGGGGTTGTATCCGGGGGTCAGCCCCAGCATTTT.

To note about this clone: Additional DNA sequences in this sample encode the identical CDR3. The rearrangement links TRBV5-1 to TRBJ1-1; D gene uncertain. Trimming took 1 base from V and 0 from J, leaving 4 bases between them. Germline values: CDR1 SGHRS, CDR2 YFSETQ. The CDR3 extends over 13 amino acids. The CDR3 reads CASSLTVNTEAFF. DNA of the CDR3: TGCGCCAGCAGCTTGACGGTGAACACTGAAGCTTTCTTT.

The chain carries TRBV11-2 and TRBJ2-1; 7 bases map to TRBD1. CDR3 length equals 14 residues. V lost 4 bases and J lost 9; bases outside the gene matches: 9. Germline lookup yields CDR1 SGHAT and CDR2 FQNNGV. The CDR3: CASSSQTGKVEQFF. Written as DNA, the CDR3 is TGTGCCAGCAGCTCCCAGACAGGGAAGGTTGAGCAGTTCTTC.

This sequence joins TRBV7-3 and TRBJ2-5, with 8 bases matching TRBD2. Gene TRBJ2-7 matches the end of the DNA better, so the J call may be wrong. This CDR3 is 14 amino acids long. CDR1 SGHTA and CDR2 FQGTGA come from the germline V gene. CDR3 region: CASSAGLGNYEQYF. Written as DNA, the CDR3 is TGTGCCAGCAGCGCGGGACTAGGGAACTACGAGCAGTACTTC.

This chain connects TRBV30 to TRBJ2-1, with D possibly matching TRBD2 (5 bases). The CDR3 extends over 14 amino acids. Germline CDR1 reads GTSNPN; CDR2 reads SVGIG (reference sequence). The V end was cut by 1 base, the J end by 8 bases, with 15 bases between. The CDR3 DNA reads as TGTGCCTGGAGTGGGCTAGCTGCGGTCGATGAGCAGTTCTTC. Its translation is CAWSGLAAVDEQFF.

This clone has just a few counts. The rearrangement uses TRBV5-6 and TRBJ2-7, with TRBD2 matching over 10 bases. V dropped 3 bases and J dropped 2; count of bases not matched to a gene: 5. This CDR3 spans 15 amino acids. CDR1 is SGHDT, CDR2 YYEEEE, per germline. The CDR3 DNA reads TGTGCCAGCAGCTCCTCTAGCGGGGGACCCTACGAGCAGTACTTC. It is translated as CASSSSSGGPYEQYF.

This clone was counted a single time. The rearrangement links TRBV5-1 to TRBJ2-1; TRBD1 matches 9 bases. The CDR3 is 15 residues long. CDR1 and CDR2 from the germline V gene are SGHRS and YFSETQ. The V and J ends lost 4 bases and 9 bases, in that order; junction bases with no gene match: 11. CDR3 residues: CASSLGTGLGSEQFF. Written as DNA, the CDR3 is TGCGCCAGCAGCCTCGGGACAGGGTTAGGTAGTGAGCAGTTCTTC.

The gene calls are TRBV4-3 and TRBJ2-6; 8 nucleotides align to TRBD2. Trimming removed 1 base from V and 2 bases from J; junction bases left unmatched: 4. Germline V gene data show CDR1 as LGHNA and CDR2 as YSLEER. The CDR3 spans 17 residues. This chain's CDR3 is CASSQGGRGAGANVLTF. CDR3 coding DNA: TGCGCCAGCAGCCAAGGAGGGCGGGGGGCTGGGGCCAACGTCCTGACTTTC.

The chain recombines TRBV5-6 with TRBJ2-4; a weak D match, TRBD2 (5 bases). From germline, CDR1 is SGHDT and CDR2 YYEEEE. The CDR3 is 15 residues long. V lost 2 bases and J 4 bases, leaving 13 bases between the germline ends. CDR3 nucleotide sequence: TGTGCCAGCAGCTTTCGCTCACGGGAAAAAAACATTCAGTACTTC. As protein: CASSFRSREKNIQYF.

The chain couples TRBV9 to TRBJ2-5, with 8 bases matching TRBD1. TRBJ2-7 matches the DNA end more closely, so the J call is doubtful. The germline gives CDR1 SGDLS, CDR2 YYNGEE. The CDR3 runs 13 residues. The chain's CDR3 is CASSTRTGYEQYF. As DNA, the CDR3 is TGTGCCAGCAGCACCCGGACAGGGTACGAGCAGTACTTC.

The chain uses TRBV5-4 and TRBJ2-3; 10 bases map to TRBD2. CDR1 and CDR2 (germline): SGHNT, YYREEE (reference sequence). The CDR3 has 18 amino acids. V was clipped by 1 base and J by 0 bases; unmatched bases: 8. This CDR3 is CASSLPLSGGVSTDTQYF. The CDR3 nucleotides read TGTGCCAGCAGCTTGCCGTTGAGCGGGGGGGTAAGCACAGATACGCAGTATTTT.

The rearrangement links TRBV7-9 to TRBJ2-5; 7 bases are shared with TRBD1. V lost 5 bases, J lost 3 bases, and 3 bases stayed unmatched. The germline gives CDR1 SEHNR, CDR2 FQNEAQ (reference sequence). The CDR3 sequence is 13 residues long. The CDR3 sequence is CASSRDRKETQYF. The CDR3 nucleotides read TGTGCCAGCAGCCGGGACAGAAAAGAGACCCAGTACTTC.

J is TRBJ2-2 and V is TRBV29-1, with 8 bases identical to TRBD1. Per the germline V gene, CDR1 is SQVTM and CDR2 is ANQGSEA. The V and J ends lost 2 bases and 4 bases, in that order; junction bases with no gene match: 9. CDR3 length: 16 residues. CDR3 amino acids: CSVEIGRGLGTGELFF. CDR3 DNA sequence: TGCAGCGTTGAAATTGGCAGGGGGCTCGGCACCGGGGAGCTGTTTTTT.

As to this clone: Other DNA sequences in the sample encode the same CDR3. The rearrangement uses TRBV5-5 and TRBJ2-7; D may be TRBD1 (7 bases). There are 19 residues in the CDR3. Germline V lookup: CDR1 SGHKS, CDR2 YYEKEE (reference sequence). The germline V and J ends were trimmed by 5 bases and 3 bases, with 30 bases remaining between them. In DNA form, the CDR3 reads TGTGCCAGCAGTCATCTGTCAGGGGGGCTAGCAGCCCGGGGCTACGAGCAGTACTTC. This gives the protein CASSHLSGGLAARGYEQYF.

This chain joins TRBV30 and TRBJ1-2; 10 bases are a match to TRBD1. The CDR3 extends over 14 amino acids. V lost 3 bases to trimming and J lost 3 bases; unmatched junction nucleotides: 4. Germline V lookup: CDR1 GTSNPN, CDR2 SVGIG (reference sequence). DNA for the CDR3: TGTGCCTGGAGAATGACAGGGGGCCACTATGGCTACACCTTC. Translating it yields CAWRMTGGHYGYTF.

This clone was found a few times. The chain couples TRBV5-1 to TRBJ2-2; 7 bases fit TRBD1. The CDR3 extends over 15 amino acids. Per germline, CDR1 SGHRS and CDR2 YFSETQ. With 2 bases clipped from V and 4 bases from J, the junction kept 5 bases outside the gene matches. In DNA, the CDR3 is TGCGCCAGCAGCTTAACGGGACAGCCCACCGGGGAGCTGTTTTTT. As protein: CASSLTGQPTGELFF.

The gene calls are TRBV5-4 and TRBJ2-2; TRBD1 might be the D (6 bases). CDR1 SGHNT and CDR2 YYREEE come from the germline V gene (reference sequence). Trimming removed 4 bases from V and 3 bases from J, with 13 bases in between. The CDR3 has 15 residues. The CDR3 DNA reads TGTGCCAGCAGCCCACAGGGAAGGGACACCGGGGAGCTGTTTTTT. It translates to CASSPQGRDTGELFF.

This sequence joins TRBV10-3 and TRBJ1-1, with 9 bases that match TRBD1. This CDR3 region has 14 residues. Germline V gene data show CDR1 as ENHRY and CDR2 as SYGVKD. Trimming cost V 10 bases and J 1 base; bases outside gene matches: 7. The CDR3 DNA sequence: TGTGCCAGCAGAGGACAGGGGTGGAACACTGAAGCTTTCTTT. This gives the protein CASRGQGWNTEAFF.

V usage is TRBV7-9 and J usage is TRBJ2-3; TRBD1 matches at 11 bases. Germline V CDR1 and CDR2: SEHNR, FQNEAQ (reference sequence). V was clipped by 4 bases and J by 6 bases; unmatched bases: 6. CDR3 size: 15 residues. The CDR3 bases are TGTGCCAGCAGCTCCGGACAGGGGGCCGCGGATACGCAGTATTTT. It encodes CASSSGQGAADTQYF.

The chain carries TRBV9 and TRBJ1-1; 7 bases align to TRBD1. V shed 1 base and J 3 bases; nucleotides not matched to a gene: 3. The length of the CDR3 is 14 residues. Looked up from germline, CDR1 is SGDLS and CDR2 is YYNGEE. The CDR3 DNA follows: TGTGCCAGCAGCGTAAAGGGGGCCGACACTGAAGCTTTCTTT. Translation: CASSVKGADTEAFF. Based on the CDR3 plus reference TRBV9 and TRBJ1-1, the full variable domain is DSGVTQTPKHLITATGQRVTLRCSPRSGDLSVYWYQQSLDQGLQFLIQYYNGEERAKGNILERFSAQQFPDLHSELNLSSLELGDSALYFCASSVKGADTEAFFGQGTRLTVV.

CDR3 DNA: TGTGCCAGCAGTTTGGGCCTAGCGGGAGTAGAGACCCAGTACTTC. Protein sequence: CASSLGLAGVETQYF. This chain uses TRBV28 with TRBJ2-5; TRBD2 matches 10 bases. Losses at the gene ends were 3 bases for V and 4 bases for J; bases not matched to a gene: 5. This CDR3 comprises 15 residues. The germline CDR1 and CDR2 sequences are MDHEN and SYDVKM.

The chain has TRBV2 and TRBJ1-1, with D uncertain. CDR1 SNHLY and CDR2 FYNNEI come from the germline V gene. The germline V and J ends were trimmed by 6 bases and 1 base, with 15 bases remaining between them. The CDR3 contains 15 residues. The CDR3, as DNA: TGTGCCAGCAGCCCGGAGGGTCAGCAGAACACTGAAGCTTTCTTT. Amino acid sequence: CASSPEGQQNTEAFF.

About this clone: Other DNA sequences of this sample code for an identical CDR3. The chain recombines TRBV6-5 with TRBJ1-5, with D perhaps TRBD1 (5 bases). CDR1 and CDR2 from the germline V gene are MNHEY and SVGAGI. CDR3 length: 15 residues. The germline V and J ends were trimmed by 0 bases and 7 bases, with 13 bases remaining between them. The CDR3 loop is CASSYSGQGGQPQHF. DNA of the CDR3: TGTGCCAGCAGTTACTCAGGGCAGGGAGGCCAGCCCCAGCATTTT.

The J gene is TRBJ2-6, the V gene TRBV6-4, with TRBD1 matching over 8 bases. Losses at the gene ends were 6 bases for V and 2 bases for J; bases not matched to a gene: 3. Germline-derived CDR1 and CDR2 are MRHNA and SNTAGT. The CDR3 is made up of 15 amino acids. CDR3 protein: CASRVTGAGANVLTF. The CDR3 nucleotides are TGTGCCAGCAGAGTGACAGGGGCTGGGGCCAACGTCCTGACTTTC.